One TCR beta chain is described in this entry. Patients picked for sequencing had shown CD8+CD57+ cell expansion detected by flow cytometry. The patients all had a severe acquired aplastic anemia diagnosis. This entry belongs to a study of CD8+CD57+ T cells in acquired aplastic anemia. CDR3 and TCR beta VDJ profiling relied on a genomic DNA template. TCRdb re-called the reads with MiXCR, one entry per CDR3 protein. The table shows about 200,000 distinct CDR3 sequences, with over 55% occurring only once. The CDR3 has 13 residues. Germline V gene data show CDR1 as DFQATT and CDR2 as SNEGSKA (reference sequence).

Sequenced input: sorted CD4+, CD8+, or CD8+CD57+ T cells (not recorded which) from PBMCs. The rearrangement uses TRBV20-1 and TRBJ2-3, with a weak D call TRBD2 (7 bases). This sequence was found in a human donor with aplastic anemia. Here the CDR3 reads CSVEVGGADTQYF. CDR3 nucleotide sequence: TGCAGCGTTGAAGTAGGGGGGGCAGATACGCAGTATTTT.